Listed here are 6 T cell receptor beta chains from one sample, sequenced in a study of OX40 agonist ivuxolimab in advanced cancers. This table comes from immunoSEQ multiplex PCR, and its TCRdb copy is limited to in-frame clones, with some not included. Of about 75,000 clones in the sample, approximately 90% were seen once. The sequencing used CD4+ or CD8+ T cells sorted from blood, collected in a trial of the OX40 agonist ivuxolimab. Receptors were obtained from an adult with an advanced solid tumor such as melanoma, head and neck, liver or kidney cancer.

J is TRBJ2-5 and V is TRBV6-1, with TRBD1 matching over 7 bases. J gave up 2 bases and V 6 bases, and 6 bases lay outside the gene matches. This CDR3 is built from 14 residues. Germline CDR1 and CDR2: MNHNS and SASEGT. The CDR3 here is CASSHDRVQETQYF. In DNA, the CDR3 is TGTGCCAGCAGCCACGACAGGGTTCAAGAGACCCAGTACTTC.

This clone was detected once. This chain uses TRBV5-1 with TRBJ1-2; D possibly corresponds to TRBD1 (5 bases). Trimming cost V 4 bases and J 2 bases, with 18 bases left between them. This CDR3 is 16 amino acids long. Germline V lookup: CDR1 SGHRS, CDR2 YFSETQ. In DNA form, the CDR3 reads TGCGCCAGCAGCAGCATGTCAGGGACCTTAAACTATGGCTACACCTTC. This encodes CASSSMSGTLNYGYTF.

The rearrangement joins TRBV5-1 to TRBJ2-7; TRBD1 might be the D (6 bases). The CDR3 totals 15 residues. The V gene lost 1 base and the J gene lost 6 bases, with 17 bases spanning the gap. The V gene's germline CDR1 is SGHRS and CDR2 YFSETQ. CDR3 protein: CASSLLLQGVPEQYF. DNA for the CDR3: TGCGCCAGCAGCTTGTTATTACAGGGCGTCCCCGAGCAGTACTTC.

The rearrangement joins TRBV30 to TRBJ1-5; 7 bases are shared with TRBD1. Losses at the gene ends were 3 bases for V and 0 bases for J; bases not matched to a gene: 8. CDR1 is GTSNPN and CDR2 is SVGIG in the germline V gene (reference sequence). This CDR3 is built from 16 residues. CDR3 nucleotide sequence: TGTGCCTGGAGAGAGGGGACAGTATATAGCAATCAGCCCCAGCATTTT. Translated, it gives CAWREGTVYSNQPQHF.

The chain uses TRBV4-3 and TRBJ2-4; D may be TRBD1 (5 bases). The DNA matches TRBJ2-1 better at its end, which makes the J call doubtful. CDR1 is LGHNA and CDR2 is YSLEER in the germline V gene. The CDR3 is 13 amino acids. The CDR3 here is CASSQDRVNEQFF. Written as DNA, the CDR3 is TGCGCCAGCAGCCAAGACAGGGTCAATGAGCAGTTCTTC.

In this sample, this clone turned up a few times. This chain uses TRBV12-5 with TRBJ1-1; D uncertain. CDR1 and CDR2 from the germline V gene are LGHNT and FRNRAP. This CDR3 is built from 12 residues. V dropped 6 bases and J dropped 4 bases, with 9 bases sitting between them. The CDR3 spells CASGRAPTEAFF. In DNA, the CDR3 is TGTGCTAGTGGGAGAGCGCCCACTGAAGCTTTCTTT.